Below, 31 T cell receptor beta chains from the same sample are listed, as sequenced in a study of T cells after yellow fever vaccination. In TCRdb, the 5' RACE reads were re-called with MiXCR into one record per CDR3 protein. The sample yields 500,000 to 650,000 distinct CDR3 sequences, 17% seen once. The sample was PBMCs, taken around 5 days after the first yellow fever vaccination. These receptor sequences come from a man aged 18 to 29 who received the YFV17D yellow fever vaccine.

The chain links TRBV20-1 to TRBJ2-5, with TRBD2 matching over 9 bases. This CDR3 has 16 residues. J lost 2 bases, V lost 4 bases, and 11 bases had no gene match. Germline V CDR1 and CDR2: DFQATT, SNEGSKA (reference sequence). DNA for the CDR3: TGCAGTGCTAACGACGGGATGCGGGGGGGGCAAGAGACCCAGTACTTC. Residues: CSANDGMRGGQETQYF.

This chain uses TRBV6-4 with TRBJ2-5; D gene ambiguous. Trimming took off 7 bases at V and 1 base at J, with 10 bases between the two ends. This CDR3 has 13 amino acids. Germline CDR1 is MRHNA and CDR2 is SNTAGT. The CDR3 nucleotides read TGTGCCAGCAATTTGATCTTCCAAGAGACCCAGTACTTC. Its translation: CASNLIFQETQYF.

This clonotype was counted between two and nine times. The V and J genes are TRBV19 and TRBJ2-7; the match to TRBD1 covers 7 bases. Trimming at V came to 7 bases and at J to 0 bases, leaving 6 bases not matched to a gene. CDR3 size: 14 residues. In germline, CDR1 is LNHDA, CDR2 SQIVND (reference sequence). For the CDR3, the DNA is TGTGCCAGTACCCCGACAGGGAGCTCCTACGAGCAGTACTTC. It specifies CASTPTGSSYEQYF.

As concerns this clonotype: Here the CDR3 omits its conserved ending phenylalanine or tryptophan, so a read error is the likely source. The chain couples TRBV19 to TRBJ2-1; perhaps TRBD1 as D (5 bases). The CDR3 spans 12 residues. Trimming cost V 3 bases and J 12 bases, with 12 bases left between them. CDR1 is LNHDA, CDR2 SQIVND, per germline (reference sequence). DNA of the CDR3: TGTGCCAGTAGTATCAACAGGATGGGGCAGTTCCTC. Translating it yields CASSINRMGQFL.

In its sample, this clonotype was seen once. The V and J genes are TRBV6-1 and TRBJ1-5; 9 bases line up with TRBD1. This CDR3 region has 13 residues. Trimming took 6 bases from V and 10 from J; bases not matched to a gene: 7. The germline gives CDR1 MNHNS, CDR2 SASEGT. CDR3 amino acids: CASSRQGVGPQHF. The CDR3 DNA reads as TGTGCCAGCAGCAGACAGGGGGTCGGTCCCCAGCATTTT.

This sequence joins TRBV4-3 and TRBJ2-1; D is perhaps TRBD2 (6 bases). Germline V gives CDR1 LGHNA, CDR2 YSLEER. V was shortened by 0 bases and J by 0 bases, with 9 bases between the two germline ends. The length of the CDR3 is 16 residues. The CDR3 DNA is TGCGCCAGCAGCCAAGATCTGGGGGGCTCCTACAATGAGCAGTTCTTC. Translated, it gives CASSQDLGGSYNEQFF.

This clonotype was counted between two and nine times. The CDR3 DNA is TGCGCCAGCAGTCAGCGGCGATCGAGGAAAGGGACCCAGTACTTC. This encodes CASSQRRSRKGTQYF. The rearrangement uses TRBV23-1 and TRBJ2-5; D not resolved. TRBV23-1 is recorded as an ORF, its role being uncertain. The V end was cut by 3 bases, the J end by 7 bases, with 18 bases between. The CDR3 sequence is 15 residues long.

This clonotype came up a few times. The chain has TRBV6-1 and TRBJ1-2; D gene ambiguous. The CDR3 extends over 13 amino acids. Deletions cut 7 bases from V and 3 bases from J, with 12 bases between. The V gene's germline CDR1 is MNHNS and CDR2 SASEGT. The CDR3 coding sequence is TGTGCCAGCATCTCACCAATTTACTATGGCTACACCTTC. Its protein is CASISPIYYGYTF.

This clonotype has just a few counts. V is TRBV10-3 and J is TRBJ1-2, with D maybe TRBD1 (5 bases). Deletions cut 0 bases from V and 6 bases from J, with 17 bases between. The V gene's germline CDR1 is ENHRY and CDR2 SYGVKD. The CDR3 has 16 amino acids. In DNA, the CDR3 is TGTGCCATCAGTGAGTCTTACCAGTCAGGGAGTGATGGCTACACCTTC. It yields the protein CAISESYQSGSDGYTF.

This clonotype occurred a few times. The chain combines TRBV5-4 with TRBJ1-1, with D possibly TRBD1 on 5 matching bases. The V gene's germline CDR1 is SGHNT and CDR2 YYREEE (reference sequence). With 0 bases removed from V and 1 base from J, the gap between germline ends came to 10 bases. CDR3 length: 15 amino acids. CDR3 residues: CASSLVPGQNTEAFF. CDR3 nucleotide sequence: TGTGCCAGCAGCTTGGTACCGGGGCAGAACACTGAAGCTTTCTTT.

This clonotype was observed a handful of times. The CDR3 region is CASSFLLPNTGELFF. The CDR3 region has the DNA TGTGCCAGCAGTTTCTTACTACCGAACACCGGGGAGCTGTTTTTT. This chain links TRBV12-3 or TRBV12-4 with TRBJ2-2; no reliable D call. V was cut by 3 bases and J by 0 bases, with 8 bases left in between. The CDR3 has 15 residues.

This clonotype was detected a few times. The CDR3 loop is CASSEPPQETQYF. The CDR3 coding sequence is TGTGCCAGCAGCGAGCCCCCCCAAGAGACCCAGTACTTC. This rearrangement joins TRBV7-2 to TRBJ2-5; D remains ambiguous. Trimming left V 5 bases short and J 1 base short, with 8 bases between. The CDR3 runs 13 residues. Germline values: CDR1 SGHTA, CDR2 FQGNSA.

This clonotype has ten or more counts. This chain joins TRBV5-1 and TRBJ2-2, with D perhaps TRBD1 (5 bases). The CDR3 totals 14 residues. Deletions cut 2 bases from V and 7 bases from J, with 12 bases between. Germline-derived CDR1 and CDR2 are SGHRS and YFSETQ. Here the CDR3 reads CASSFSQGGGELFF. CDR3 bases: TGCGCCAGCAGCTTCTCGCAGGGCGGCGGGGAGCTGTTTTTT.

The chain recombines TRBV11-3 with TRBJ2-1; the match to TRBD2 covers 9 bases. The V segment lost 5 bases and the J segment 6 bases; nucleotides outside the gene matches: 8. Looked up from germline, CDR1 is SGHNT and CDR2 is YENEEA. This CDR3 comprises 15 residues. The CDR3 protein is CASSVLAGRVNEQFF. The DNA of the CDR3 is TGTGCCAGCAGCGTCCTAGCGGGGCGGGTCAATGAGCAGTTCTTC.

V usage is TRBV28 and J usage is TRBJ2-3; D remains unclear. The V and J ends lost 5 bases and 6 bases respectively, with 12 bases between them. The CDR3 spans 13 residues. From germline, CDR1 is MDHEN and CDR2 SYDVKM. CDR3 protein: CASSRIGSDTQYF. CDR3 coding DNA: TGTGCCAGCAGTCGAATTGGGTCTGATACGCAGTATTTT. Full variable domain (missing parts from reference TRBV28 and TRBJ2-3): DVKVTQSSRYLVKRTGEKVFLECVQDMDHENMFWYRQDPGLGLRLIYFSYDVKMKEKGDIPEGYSVSREKKERFSLILESASTNQTSMYLCASSRIGSDTQYFGPGTRLTVL.

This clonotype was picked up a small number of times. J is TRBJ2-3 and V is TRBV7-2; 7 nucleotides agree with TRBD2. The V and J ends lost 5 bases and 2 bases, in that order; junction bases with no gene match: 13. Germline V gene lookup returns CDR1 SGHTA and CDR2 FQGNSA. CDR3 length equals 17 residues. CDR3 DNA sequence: TGTGCCAGCAGCGTTACCTTGGGGGGGACTATCACAGATACGCAGTATTTT. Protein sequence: CASSVTLGGTITDTQYF. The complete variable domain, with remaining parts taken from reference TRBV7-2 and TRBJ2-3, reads GAGVSQSPSNKVTEKGKDVELRCDPISGHTALYWYRQSLGQGLEFLIYFQGNSAPDKSGLPSDRFSAERTGGSVSTLTIQRTQQEDSAVYLCASSVTLGGTITDTQYFGPGTRLTVL.

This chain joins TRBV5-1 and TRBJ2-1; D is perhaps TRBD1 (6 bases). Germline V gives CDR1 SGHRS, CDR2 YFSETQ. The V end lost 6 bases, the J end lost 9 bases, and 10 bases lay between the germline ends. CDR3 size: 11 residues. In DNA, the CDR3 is TGCGCCAGCATTATAGGGGGTGAGCAGTTCTTC. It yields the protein CASIIGGEQFF.

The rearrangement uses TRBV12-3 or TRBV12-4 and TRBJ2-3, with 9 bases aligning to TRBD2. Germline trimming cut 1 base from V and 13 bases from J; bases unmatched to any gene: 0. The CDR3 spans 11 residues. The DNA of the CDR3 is TGTGCCAGCAGTTTAGGACTAGCGGAGTATTTT. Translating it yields CASSLGLAEYF.

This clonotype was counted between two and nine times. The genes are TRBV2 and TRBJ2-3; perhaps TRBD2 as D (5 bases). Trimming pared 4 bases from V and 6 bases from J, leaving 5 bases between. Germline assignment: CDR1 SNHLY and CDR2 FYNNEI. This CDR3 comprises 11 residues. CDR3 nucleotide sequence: TGTGCCAGCAGTGGGAGGGATACGCAGTATTTT. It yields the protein CASSGRDTQYF.

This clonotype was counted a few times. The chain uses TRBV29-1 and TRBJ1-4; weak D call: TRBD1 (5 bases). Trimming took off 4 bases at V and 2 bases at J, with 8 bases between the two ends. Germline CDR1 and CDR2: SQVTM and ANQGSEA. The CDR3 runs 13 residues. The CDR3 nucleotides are TGCAGCGTTGGCAGGGCGACTAATGAAAAACTGTTTTTT. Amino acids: CSVGRATNEKLFF.

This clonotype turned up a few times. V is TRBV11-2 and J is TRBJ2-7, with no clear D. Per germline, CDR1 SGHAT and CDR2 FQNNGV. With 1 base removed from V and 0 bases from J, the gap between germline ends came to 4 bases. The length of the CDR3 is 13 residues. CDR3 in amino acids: CASSLVGSYEQYV. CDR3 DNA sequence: TGTGCCAGCAGCTTAGTGGGCTCCTACGAGCAGTACGTC.

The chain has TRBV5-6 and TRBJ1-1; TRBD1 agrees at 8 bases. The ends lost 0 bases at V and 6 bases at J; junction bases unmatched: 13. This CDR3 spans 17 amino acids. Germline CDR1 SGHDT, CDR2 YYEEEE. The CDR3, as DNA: TGTGCCAGCAGCTTGGCCGTTTGGGGGACAGGTGGACCTGAAGCTTTCTTT. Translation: CASSLAVWGTGGPEAFF.

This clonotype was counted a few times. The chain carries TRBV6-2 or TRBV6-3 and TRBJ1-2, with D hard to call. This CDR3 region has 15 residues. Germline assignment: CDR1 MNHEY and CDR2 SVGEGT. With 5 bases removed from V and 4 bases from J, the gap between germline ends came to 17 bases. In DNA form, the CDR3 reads TGTGCCAGCAGTGCGCCTGAGGGCGGGTTCTATGGCTACACCTTC. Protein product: CASSAPEGGFYGYTF.

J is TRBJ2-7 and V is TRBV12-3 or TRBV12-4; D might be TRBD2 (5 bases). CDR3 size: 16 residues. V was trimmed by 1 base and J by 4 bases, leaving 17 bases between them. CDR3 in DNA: TGTGCCAGCAGTTTAGATCGGGGAGAGGTCCGATACGAGCAGTACTTC. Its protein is CASSLDRGEVRYEQYF.

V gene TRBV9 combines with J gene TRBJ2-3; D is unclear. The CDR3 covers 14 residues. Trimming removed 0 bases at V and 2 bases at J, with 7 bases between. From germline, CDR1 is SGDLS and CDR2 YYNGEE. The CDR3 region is CASSVGWATDTQYF. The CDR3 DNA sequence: TGTGCCAGCAGCGTAGGCTGGGCCACAGATACGCAGTATTTT.

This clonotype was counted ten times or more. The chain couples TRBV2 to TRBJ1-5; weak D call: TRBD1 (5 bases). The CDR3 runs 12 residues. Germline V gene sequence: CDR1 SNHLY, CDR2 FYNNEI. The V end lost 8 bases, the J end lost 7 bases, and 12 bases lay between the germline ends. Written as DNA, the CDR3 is TGTGCCAGCTCCAGGGTAACCCAGCCCCAGCATTTT. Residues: CASSRVTQPQHF.

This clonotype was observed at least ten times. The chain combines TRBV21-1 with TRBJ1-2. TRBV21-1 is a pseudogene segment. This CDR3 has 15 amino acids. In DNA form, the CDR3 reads TGTGCCAGCAGCAAAGTGAATCCCTCCCGATATGGCTACACCTTC. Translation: CASSKVNPSRYGYTF.

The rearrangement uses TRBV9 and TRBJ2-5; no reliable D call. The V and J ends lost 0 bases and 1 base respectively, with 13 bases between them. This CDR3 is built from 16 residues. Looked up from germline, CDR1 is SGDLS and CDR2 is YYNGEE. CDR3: CASSVAVSPLQETQYF. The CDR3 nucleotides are TGTGCCAGCAGCGTAGCAGTGTCACCCCTCCAAGAGACCCAGTACTTC.

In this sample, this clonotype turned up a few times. CDR3 nucleotides: TGTGCCAGCAGACAGGGGGCCCGGGGGCCAAACACTGAAGCTTTCTTT. It yields the protein CASRQGARGPNTEAFF. V gene TRBV7-2 combines with J gene TRBJ1-1; 9 bases fit TRBD1. This CDR3 has 16 amino acids. The trim removed 6 bases at V and 2 bases at J, leaving 10 bases unmatched. The V gene's germline CDR1 is SGHTA and CDR2 FQGNSA.

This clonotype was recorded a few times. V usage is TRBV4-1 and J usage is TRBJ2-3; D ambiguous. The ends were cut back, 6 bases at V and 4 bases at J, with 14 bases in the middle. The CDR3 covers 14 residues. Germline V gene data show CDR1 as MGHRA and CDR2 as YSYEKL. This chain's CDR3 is CASRPKLVADTQYF. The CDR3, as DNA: TGCGCCAGCAGACCCAAGCTTGTAGCAGATACGCAGTATTTT.

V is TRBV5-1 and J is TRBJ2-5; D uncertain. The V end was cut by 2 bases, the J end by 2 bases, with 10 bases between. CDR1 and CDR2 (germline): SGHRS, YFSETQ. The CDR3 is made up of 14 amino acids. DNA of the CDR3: TGCGCCAGCAGCTTCGGCTCGCAACAAGAGACCCAGTACTTC. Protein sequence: CASSFGSQQETQYF.